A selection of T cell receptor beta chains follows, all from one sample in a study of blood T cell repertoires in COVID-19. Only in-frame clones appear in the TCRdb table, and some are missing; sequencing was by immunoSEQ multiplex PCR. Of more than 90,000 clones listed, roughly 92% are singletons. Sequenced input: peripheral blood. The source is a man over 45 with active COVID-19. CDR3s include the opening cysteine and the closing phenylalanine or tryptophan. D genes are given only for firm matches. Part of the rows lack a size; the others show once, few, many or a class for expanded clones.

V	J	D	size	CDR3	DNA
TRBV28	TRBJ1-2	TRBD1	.	CASRVGTANNYGYTF	TGTGCCAGCAGGGTCGGGACAGCCAATAACTATGGCTACACCTTC
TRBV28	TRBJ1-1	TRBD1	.	CASSLSPPAVGGSGNTEAFF	TGTGCCAGCAGTTTATCGCCCCCCGCGGTAGGGGGCTCAGGGAACACTGAAGCTTTCTTT
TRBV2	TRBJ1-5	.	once	CASSARTKNQPQHF	TGTGCCAGCAGTGCGCGGACAAAAAATCAGCCCCAGCATTTT
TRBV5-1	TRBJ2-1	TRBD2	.	CASSLRLAGGADEQFF	TGCGCCAGCAGCTTGAGACTAGCGGGAGGGGCCGATGAGCAGTTCTTC
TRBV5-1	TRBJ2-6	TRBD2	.	CASSSGLADSGANVLTF	TGCGCCAGCAGCTCGGGACTAGCGGACTCTGGGGCCAACGTCCTGACTTTC
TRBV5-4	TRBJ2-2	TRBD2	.	CASTTTGTRAYGELFF	TGTGCCAGCACCACCACCGGGACTAGAGCATACGGGGAGCTGTTTTTT
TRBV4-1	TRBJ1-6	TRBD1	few	CASSQWETGLPDYNSPLHF	TGCGCCAGCAGCCAATGGGAGACAGGGCTTCCCGATTATAATTCACCCCTCCACTTT
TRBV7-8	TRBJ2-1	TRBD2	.	CASSLSGGGGYEQFF	TGTGCCAGCAGCTTATCGGGAGGGGGTGGGTATGAGCAGTTCTTC
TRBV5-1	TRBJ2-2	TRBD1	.	CASSAQQGALGELFF	TGCGCCAGCAGCGCGCAACAGGGGGCCCTCGGGGAGCTGTTTTTT
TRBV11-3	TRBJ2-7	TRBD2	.	CASSLLAGGGQYF	TGTGCCAGCAGCTTACTAGCGGGAGGAGGGCAGTACTTC
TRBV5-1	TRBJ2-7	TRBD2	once	CASSLATAGVSEQYF	TGCGCCAGCAGCTTGGCCACGGCGGGAGTCAGTGAGCAGTACTTC
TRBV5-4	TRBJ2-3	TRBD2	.	CASNMGTPLTSGSEVTQYF	TGTGCCAGCAACATGGGGACGCCTCTAACTAGCGGGAGTGAGGTTACGCAGTATTTT
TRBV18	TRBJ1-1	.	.	CASSLDRMNTEAFF	TGTGCCAGCTCACTTGACAGGATGAACACTGAAGCTTTCTTT
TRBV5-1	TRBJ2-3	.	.	CASSLADPRDTQYF	TGCGCCAGCAGCTTGGCAGATCCGAGGGATACGCAGTATTTT
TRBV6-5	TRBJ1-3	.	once	CASKRRSGNTIYF	TGTGCCAGCAAAAGGAGGAGTGGAAACACCATATATTTT
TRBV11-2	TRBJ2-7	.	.	CASSRTAPTYEQYF	TGTGCCAGCAGCCGGACAGCACCGACCTACGAGCAGTACTTC
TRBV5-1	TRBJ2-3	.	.	CASRPRQDTDTQYF	TGCGCCAGCAGACCCCGACAGGACACAGATACGCAGTATTTT
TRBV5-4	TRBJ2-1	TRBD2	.	CASSLSSGRRGNEQFF	TGTGCCAGCAGCTTATCCAGCGGGAGGAGGGGGAATGAGCAGTTCTTC
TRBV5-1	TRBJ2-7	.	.	CASSQETSPEQYF	TGCGCCAGCAGCCAGGAGACTAGTCCCGAGCAGTACTTC
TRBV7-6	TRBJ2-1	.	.	CASSPEASVAYNEQFF	TGTGCCAGCAGCCCGGAGGCTAGCGTAGCCTACAATGAGCAGTTCTTC
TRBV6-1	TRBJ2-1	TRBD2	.	CASSGGTSGTYNEQFF	TGTGCCAGCAGTGGAGGGACTAGCGGGACTTACAATGAGCAGTTCTTC